This is a list of T cell receptor beta chains from one sample in a study of shared clonotypes between healthy human individuals. Generated by immunoSEQ multiplex PCR, the TCRdb table keeps only in-frame clones and is missing some. Of approximately 740,000 clones in the sample, more than 85% were seen once. The sequencing sample was made of naive CD8+ T cells sorted from blood. The receptors come from a man aged 25-45 years in good health. CDR3s include the opening cysteine and the closing phenylalanine or tryptophan. D genes are given only for firm matches. Clone size is given for some rows only: seen once, a few or many times, or a class if the clone is expanded.

J: TRBJ1-3; D: .; size: .; V: TRBV11-2; length: 15; CDR3: CASSLGSDSGNTIYF; DNA: TGTGCCAGCAGCTTAGGTTCCGACTCTGGAAACACCATATATTTT
J: TRBJ2-5; D: TRBD1; size: .; V: TRBV7-9; length: 14; CDR3: CASSSQGVQETQYF; DNA: TGTGCCAGCAGCTCACAGGGGGTGCAGGAGACCCAGTACTTC
J: TRBJ1-2; D: .; size: .; V: TRBV6-5; length: 16; CDR3: CASSYTNEGLFNGYTF; DNA: TGTGCCAGCAGTTACACAAATGAGGGATTGTTCAATGGCTACACCTTC
J: TRBJ2-7; D: .; size: .; V: TRBV27; length: 14; CDR3: CASSLGRASYEQYF; DNA: TGTGCCAGCAGTTTAGGGAGAGCCTCCTACGAGCAGTACTTC
J: TRBJ2-1; D: TRBD2; size: once; V: TRBV7-9; length: 17; CDR3: CASSLGLAGGPRNEQFF; DNA: TGTGCCAGCAGCTTAGGTCTAGCGGGAGGGCCCCGCAATGAGCAGTTCTTC
J: TRBJ1-1; D: TRBD1; size: .; V: TRBV19; length: 14; CDR3: CASTIGRGFTEAFF; DNA: TGTGCCAGTACCATAGGCAGGGGGTTCACTGAAGCTTTCTTT
J: TRBJ2-1; D: .; size: .; V: TRBV6-4; length: 15; CDR3: CASSDWGSSYNEQFF; DNA: TGTGCCAGCAGTGATTGGGGGAGCTCCTACAATGAGCAGTTCTTC
J: TRBJ2-1; D: .; size: .; V: TRBV11-3; length: 14; CDR3: CASSLSAGYNEQFF; DNA: TGTGCCAGCAGCCTTAGCGCAGGCTACAATGAGCAGTTCTTC
J: TRBJ1-1; D: .; size: once; V: TRBV7-8; length: 15; CDR3: CASSSPDRKRPEAFF; DNA: TGTGCCAGCAGCTCGCCCGACAGGAAGAGGCCTGAAGCTTTCTTT
J: TRBJ2-3; D: TRBD2; size: .; V: TRBV28; length: 18; CDR3: CASSTIGASGRDTDTQYF; DNA: TGTGCCAGCAGTACCATAGGGGCTAGCGGGAGGGACACAGATACGCAGTATTTT
J: TRBJ1-2; D: .; size: .; V: TRBV28; length: 14; CDR3: CASSDILGAYGYTF; DNA: TGTGCCAGCAGTGATATCCTCGGGGCCTATGGCTACACCTTC
J: TRBJ2-7; D: .; size: .; V: TRBV4-1; length: 15; CDR3: CASSQGFLGSYEQYF; DNA: TGCGCCAGCAGCCAAGGGTTCCTGGGCTCCTACGAGCAGTACTTC
J: TRBJ2-5; D: .; size: .; V: TRBV27; length: 12; CDR3: CASGFPGKTQYF; DNA: TGTGCCAGCGGGTTTCCCGGGAAGACCCAGTACTTC
J: TRBJ2-7; D: .; size: .; V: TRBV20-1; length: 11; CDR3: CSAPDPYEQYF; DNA: TGCAGTGCTCCAGATCCCTACGAGCAGTACTTC
J: TRBJ2-1; D: .; size: .; V: TRBV7-9; length: 17; CDR3: CASSSIDGGSSYNEQFF; DNA: TGTGCCAGCAGCTCTATTGATGGGGGAAGCTCCTACAATGAGCAGTTCTTC
J: TRBJ2-3; D: .; size: .; V: TRBV25-1; length: 14; CDR3: CASSAPGSTDTQYF; DNA: TGTGCCAGCAGTGCCCCGGGCAGCACAGATACGCAGTATTTT
J: TRBJ2-1; D: TRBD2; size: .; V: TRBV27; length: 16; CDR3: CASRDLAGVYGDEQFF; DNA: TGTGCCAGCAGGGATCTAGCGGGAGTGTATGGTGATGAGCAGTTCTTC